The sequence of this T cell receptor (beta chain) was determined in a study of response to subunit inactivated influenza vaccine. TCRdb recomputed calls from the RT-PCR reads with MiXCR, one row per CDR3 protein. The data contain about 700,000 distinct CDR3 sequences, about 14% of them seen just once; the ten biggest clones take up approximately 7%. Points from the study as a whole: The authors put forward the suggestion that each seasonal influenza vaccination may bring in only a limited number of new T cells.

V was clipped by 10 bases and J by 0 bases; unmatched bases: 0. Germline CDR1 reads MNHEY; CDR2 reads SVGEGT. The length of the CDR3 is 13 residues. Concerning this clonotype itself: What it binds is not known.

Sequences were derived from PBMCs from blood, sampled less than 15 days before vaccination. This TCR derives from a man aged 45-65 years who received an inactivated influenza vaccine. The chain uses TRBV6-2 or TRBV6-3 and TRBJ2-1; 10 bases map to TRBD2. In DNA form, the CDR3 reads TGTGCCACTAGCGGGAGCTCCTACAATGAGCAGTTCTTC. It is translated as CATSGSSYNEQFF.